Listed here are 8 T cell receptor beta chains from one sample, sequenced in a study of cytomegalovirus exposure and HLA in healthy donors. Use of 60 Vbeta and 13 Jbeta primers characterized the PCR. The protocol was immunoSEQ multiplex PCR, while the TCRdb copy is restricted to in-frame clones and leaves out a portion. The table has some 140,000 clones, around three quarters seen once; the top ten hold approximately 0.9%. The sequenced sample was PBMCs. The receptors were gathered from a man younger than 30 in good health and CMV-seronegative.

The CDR3 loop is CAGNGQGNEKLFF. CDR3 DNA: TGTGCCGGGAACGGACAGGGTAATGAAAAACTGTTTTTT. The V call is TRBV2, the J call TRBJ1-4; TRBD1 agrees at 8 bases. The junction had 6 bases not matched to a gene; V was cut back by 11 bases and J by 4 bases. This CDR3 has 13 residues. From germline, CDR1 is SNHLY and CDR2 FYNNEI. Together with reference TRBV2 and TRBJ1-4, the CDR3 gives the full variable domain: EPEVTQTPSHQVTQMGQEVILRCVPISNHLYFYWYRQILGQKVEFLVSFYNNEISEKSEIFDDQFSVERPDGSNFTLKIRSTKLEDSAMYFCAGNGQGNEKLFFGSGTQLSVL.

The rearrangement joins TRBV28 to TRBJ2-7; 8 nucleotides match TRBD1. Unmatched junction bases numbered 11, after V lost 6 bases and J lost 4 bases. The CDR3 length is 15 residues. Germline V lookup: CDR1 MDHEN, CDR2 SYDVKM. The chain's CDR3 is CASRRPRQGLYEQYF. The DNA of the CDR3 is TGTGCCAGCAGACGCCCGAGACAGGGGCTATACGAGCAGTACTTC.

The chain links TRBV5-8 to TRBJ1-6; unclear D gene. Germline values: CDR1 SGHTS, CDR2 YDEGEE. The V end lost 2 bases, the J end lost 0 bases, and 6 bases lay between the germline ends. The CDR3 is made up of 15 amino acids. CDR3 sequence (DNA): TGTGCCAGCAGCTTAAAGAGCTCCTATAATTCACCCCTCCACTTT. This encodes CASSLKSSYNSPLHF.

The chain has TRBV11-2 and TRBJ2-1; 7 bases match TRBD1. CDR3 size: 15 residues. In germline, CDR1 is SGHAT, CDR2 FQNNGV. Trimming took 7 bases from V and 0 from J; bases not matched to a gene: 6. CDR3 residues: CASNPDRSSYNEQFF. DNA of the CDR3: TGTGCCAGCAACCCGGACAGGAGCTCCTACAATGAGCAGTTCTTC.

This rearrangement joins TRBV4-2 to TRBJ2-1; 9 nucleotides agree with TRBD2. V shed 0 bases and J 15 bases; nucleotides not matched to a gene: 12. Per the germline V gene, CDR1 is LGHNA and CDR2 is YNFKEQ. The length of the CDR3 is 15 residues. The CDR3 spells CASSQDSRGGRVVFF. In DNA, the CDR3 is TGTGCCAGCAGCCAAGATTCGCGGGGGGGCCGAGTTGTGTTCTTC.

This sequence joins TRBV9 and TRBJ1-2, with 7 bases lining up with TRBD1. V lost 4 bases, J lost 4 bases, and 7 bases stayed unmatched. The CDR3 runs 14 residues. The germline V gene has CDR1 SGDLS and CDR2 YYNGEE. The DNA of the CDR3 is TGTGCCAGCAGCCCTAGCCCAGGGGGCTATGGCTACACCTTC. Encoded protein: CASSPSPGGYGYTF.

The chain joins TRBV9 to TRBJ2-5, with a tentative D call TRBD2 (5 bases). The J call is in doubt because the DNA end fits TRBJ2-7 better. Germline assignment: CDR1 SGDLS and CDR2 YYNGEE. This CDR3 has 14 amino acids. CDR3 nucleotides: TGTGCCAGCAGCGTAGACCTAGGGAGCTACGAGCAGTACTTC. It codes for CASSVDLGSYEQYF.

This clone has a single count. V is TRBV11-3 and J is TRBJ1-6, with 7 bases fitting TRBD1. Germline lookup yields CDR1 SGHNT and CDR2 YENEEA. Trimming cost V 3 bases and J 7 bases; bases outside gene matches: 0. This CDR3 contains 13 residues. For the CDR3, the DNA is TGTGCCAGCAGCTTCAGGGGGAATTCACCCCTCCACTTT. Protein: CASSFRGNSPLHF.